This T cell receptor (beta chain) is from a study of blood T cell repertoires in COVID-19. Study at large: Collection of acute and convalescent COVID-19 samples took place in the United States, Italy and Spain. PBMCs, B-cell-depleted T cells, or T cells were the source of the cDNA or gDNA that made up the material.

The V gene lost 3 bases and the J gene lost 7 bases, with 13 bases spanning the gap. The length of the CDR3 is 13 residues. Germline V gene data show CDR1 as DFQATT and CDR2 as SNEGSKA (reference sequence). The repertoire was sequenced with immunoSEQ multiplex PCR; TCRdb's copy has only in-frame clones and lacks some. Seen here are about 220,000 clones, 60% to 85% observed once, and the top ten hold around 7.3%. Source material: peripheral blood. The sequence was collected from a woman between 70 and 85 years old with acute or convalescent COVID-19. The chain recombines TRBV20-1 with TRBJ2-1, with D perhaps matching TRBD2 (7 bases). The CDR3 sequence: CSASRGGPNEQFF. The CDR3 nucleotides read TGCAGTGCTAGTAGGGGGGGCCCGAATGAGCAGTTCTTC.